The clone carrying this T cell receptor (beta chain) is medium-sized by frequency. Its target is not known. Among CD8+ T cells, naive ones were CD45RO-CCR7+CD27+CD95-. This CDR3 comprises 14 residues. The sample originates from a study of CXCR3-negative and CXCR3-positive naive CD8 T cells. Study findings and constraints: Greater hydrophobicity was found in TRB CDR3s of CXCR3-positive naive cells than of CXCR3-negative naive cells.

Via 5' RACE with UMI labels, TRB cDNA libraries were prepared. Using the 5' RACE reads, TCRdb records one entry per CDR3 protein without DNA. This sample's table reports 5,000 to 6,500 distinct CDR3 sequences. This clonotype was obtained from a human donor in good health. Some clones in this sample may be carry-over from other donors' samples. The chain employs TRBV12-3 or TRBV12-4 and TRBJ1-1. The specimen was naive CXCR3+ CD8+ T cells from blood. The subset denotes: CD45RO-CCR7+CD27+CD95- naive CD8+ T cells expressing CXCR3 (TNR3+). The CDR3 protein is CASSLSGMGTEAFF.